The 22 T cell receptor beta chains below were found in one sample sequenced in a study of human thymus T cells. Clones were sequenced by immunoSEQ multiplex PCR, and TCRdb holds only the in-frame ones, with some missing. Of 65,000 to 90,000 clones in the sample, over 85% were seen once. Resections obtained during corrective heart surgery supplied the thymus tissue. Sequenced: thymus tissue. Receptors were obtained from a girl less than two years old with a congenital heart defect but otherwise immunologically healthy.

V and J are TRBV25-1 and TRBJ1-2; D gene uncertain. Germline CDR1 reads MGHDK; CDR2 reads SYGVNS. The CDR3 loop spans 17 amino acids. Trimming removed 1 base from V and 1 base from J, with 16 bases in between. The DNA of the CDR3 is TGTGCCAGCAGTGAATCCCCTCGCGAGGGCTTTAACTATGGCTACACCTTC. This sequence encodes CASSESPREGFNYGYTF.

This clone was recorded once. The chain employs TRBV7-8 and TRBJ2-7; 13 bases are a match to TRBD2. This CDR3 is built from 16 residues. Germline CDR1 and CDR2: SGHVS and FQNEAQ. Trimming cost V 5 bases and J 5 bases; bases outside gene matches: 9. The CDR3 loop is CASSPRSGLAGDEQYF. CDR3 nucleotide sequence: TGTGCCAGCAGCCCTCGGTCTGGACTAGCGGGAGACGAGCAGTACTTC.

This chain joins TRBV7-2 and TRBJ2-1; TRBD2 matches 11 bases. From germline, CDR1 is SGHTA and CDR2 FQGNSA. V gave up 1 base and J gave up 0 bases; unmatched junction bases: 8. There are 19 residues in the CDR3. The DNA of the CDR3 is TGTGCCAGCAGCTTAGACACTAGCGGGAGAAGGGGCTCCTACAATGAGCAGTTCTTC. This encodes CASSLDTSGRRGSYNEQFF.

The CDR3 bases are TGTGCCAGCTCACCCACCTTTGGGGCAGACTACTCTGGAAACACCATATATTTT. This gives the protein CASSPTFGADYSGNTIYF. The rearrangement links TRBV18 to TRBJ1-3, with a weak D call TRBD1 (5 bases). This CDR3 has 18 residues. The V end lost 3 bases, the J end lost 0 bases, and 18 bases lay between the germline ends. Germline CDR1 reads KGHSH; CDR2 reads LQKENI.

The chain recombines TRBV28 with TRBJ2-7; D is uncertain. Trimming removed 3 bases from V and 6 bases from J, with 18 bases in between. This CDR3 is 15 amino acids long. Germline values: CDR1 MDHEN, CDR2 SYDVKM. CDR3 coding DNA: TGTGCCAGCAGTTTTTCCGGCAGTCGGTCTGGCGAGCAGTACTTC. Protein sequence: CASSFSGSRSGEQYF.

This clone was seen only once. The chain combines TRBV4-2 with TRBJ1-5; weak D call: TRBD1 (5 bases). Germline V lookup: CDR1 LGHNA, CDR2 YNFKEQ. The CDR3 contains 23 residues. V lost 1 base and J lost 0, with 31 bases in between. The CDR3 spells CASSQGLPSVWSWGRYSNQPQHF. DNA for the CDR3: TGTGCCAGCAGCCAAGGCCTTCCTTCTGTTTGGTCCTGGGGGAGATATAGCAATCAGCCCCAGCATTTT.

DNA of the CDR3: TGTGCCAGCAGTTTATTCGGCAGGCGGGACTATTTAGTCGAGCAGTACTTC. Translating gives CASSLFGRRDYLVEQYF. V and J are TRBV27 and TRBJ2-7, with 7 nucleotides matching TRBD2. Losses at the gene ends were 1 base for V and 6 bases for J; bases not matched to a gene: 15. Germline CDR1 and CDR2: MNHEY and SMNVEV (reference sequence). The CDR3 sequence is 17 residues long.

This chain links TRBV4-1 with TRBJ2-2; TRBD2 matches 11 bases. The CDR3 totals 15 residues. V was pared by 4 bases and J by 6 bases, with 4 bases of the junction left unmatched. Germline V gene data show CDR1 as MGHRA and CDR2 as YSYEKL. The DNA for the CDR3 is TGCGCCAGCAGCCTACTAGCGGGAGTGGCCGGGGAGCTGTTTTTT. Translating it yields CASSLLAGVAGELFF.

The chain has TRBV19 and TRBJ2-3; 16 bases agree with TRBD2. Germline-derived CDR1 and CDR2 are LNHDA and SQIVND (reference sequence). The CDR3 has 21 amino acids. Unmatched junction bases numbered 13, after V lost 3 bases and J lost 1 base. CDR3 sequence (DNA): TGTGCCAGTAGTATGCGGGGGACTAGCGGGAGGGTCTACAGCGGCACAGATACGCAGTATTTT. The encoded protein is CASSMRGTSGRVYSGTDTQYF.

V gene TRBV30 combines with J gene TRBJ1-4, with D unclear. The CDR3 extends over 14 amino acids. Germline assignment: CDR1 GTSNPN and CDR2 SVGIG (reference sequence). Trimming stripped 0 bases from V and 0 bases from J, with 5 bases between. In DNA, the CDR3 is TGTGCCTGGAGTGTTCCGTCAACTAATGAAAAACTGTTTTTT. Its translation is CAWSVPSTNEKLFF.

The chain recombines TRBV18 with TRBJ2-3, with a weak D call TRBD2 (5 bases). The germline V gene has CDR1 KGHSH and CDR2 LQKENI. The CDR3 is 15 residues long. V lost 4 bases, J lost 6 bases, and 17 bases lay in between. The CDR3 protein is CASSRLAPRRDTQYF. In DNA form, the CDR3 reads TGTGCCAGCTCACGGCTTGCGCCCCGGAGGGATACGCAGTATTTT.

CDR3 DNA: TGTGCCAGCAGTTTTCTCGCCCCTGGGGCCCGCACAGATACGCAGTATTTT. Its protein product is CASSFLAPGARTDTQYF. V is TRBV28 and J is TRBJ2-3, with a possible D match to TRBD1 (5 bases). Trimming cost V 3 bases and J 1 base, with 17 bases left between them. This CDR3 spans 17 amino acids. From germline, CDR1 is MDHEN and CDR2 SYDVKM.

CDR3 DNA: TGTGCCAGCAGCTTAGCGGGGCAGGGAAAAAATTATGGCTACACCTTC. Amino acids: CASSLAGQGKNYGYTF. The chain is built from TRBV7-2 and TRBJ1-2, with D maybe TRBD1 (5 bases). V was pared by 0 bases and J by 5 bases, with 16 bases between. The germline V gene has CDR1 SGHTA and CDR2 FQGNSA. The CDR3 is 16 amino acids.

This rearrangement joins TRBV5-1 to TRBJ1-2, with D unresolved. CDR3 size: 15 residues. V was cut by 0 bases and J by 1 base, with 10 bases left in between. CDR1 is SGHRS and CDR2 is YFSETQ in the germline V gene. The CDR3 DNA reads as TGCGCCAGCAGCTTGGACCATACAGATAACTATGGCTACACCTTC. This encodes CASSLDHTDNYGYTF. Using reference TRBV5-1 and TRBJ1-2 for the parts outside the CDR3, the full variable domain is KAGVTQTPRYLIKTRGQQVTLSCSPISGHRSVSWYQQTPGQGLQFLFEYFSETQRNKGNFPGRFSGRQFSNSRSEMNVSTLELGDSALYLCASSLDHTDNYGYTFGSGTRLTVV.

V usage is TRBV28 and J usage is TRBJ2-1, with 11 positions matching TRBD2. The CDR3 has 17 amino acids. The V gene end was trimmed by 6 bases and the J gene end by 7 bases; junction bases not matched to a gene: 14. Looked up from germline, CDR1 is MDHEN and CDR2 is SYDVKM. In DNA form, the CDR3 reads TGTGCCAGCAGACCCGGGACAGGCACTAGCGGGGGTAATGAGCAGTTCTTC. Protein: CASRPGTGTSGGNEQFF.

The chain carries TRBV10-2 and TRBJ1-3; 8 positions match TRBD1. This CDR3 is 15 amino acids long. CDR1 WSHSY and CDR2 SAAADI come from the germline V gene. The V segment lost 7 bases and the J segment 4 bases; nucleotides outside the gene matches: 9. The chain's CDR3 is CASTHRDRRGNTIYF. The CDR3 DNA sequence: TGCGCCAGCACTCACAGGGACAGGCGAGGAAACACCATATATTTT.

J is TRBJ2-1 and V is TRBV4-3, with 14 bases matching TRBD2. Germline CDR1 and CDR2: LGHNA and YSLEER. This CDR3 has 19 amino acids. V dropped 2 bases and J dropped 8; count of bases not matched to a gene: 14. CDR3 protein: CASSQPKKKGLAGAHEQFF. The CDR3 DNA follows: TGCGCCAGCAGCCAACCAAAAAAAAAGGGACTAGCGGGAGCTCATGAGCAGTTCTTC.

The chain recombines TRBV11-2 with TRBJ2-5; 13 nucleotides agree with TRBD2. Germline lookup yields CDR1 SGHAT and CDR2 FQNNGV. The CDR3 extends over 16 amino acids. Trimming took 4 bases from V and 2 from J; bases not matched to a gene: 4. In DNA form, the CDR3 reads TGTGCCAGCAGCTCGTTACTAGCGGGAGGGCAAGAGACCCAGTACTTC. It is translated as CASSSLLAGGQETQYF.

The V gene is TRBV7-9, the J gene TRBJ2-1; TRBD1 agrees at 7 bases. The V and J ends lost 5 bases and 2 bases, in that order; junction bases with no gene match: 6. The CDR3 consists of 15 residues. Looked up from germline, CDR1 is SEHNR and CDR2 is FQNEAQ (reference sequence). Written as DNA, the CDR3 is TGTGCCAGCAGCCGACCGGGACAGCCCTACAATGAGCAGTTCTTC. Translating it yields CASSRPGQPYNEQFF.

The V call is TRBV6-4, the J call TRBJ2-4, with 7 bases matching TRBD1. CDR3 size: 16 residues. Germline V CDR1 and CDR2: MRHNA, SNTAGT. V lost 8 bases and J lost 3; bases outside the gene matches: 13. CDR3 coding DNA: TGTGCCAGCCCGCAGGACAGGTTTTCAGGCAAAAACATTCAGTACTTC. It yields the protein CASPQDRFSGKNIQYF.

This chain joins TRBV19 and TRBJ2-1, with 11 bases aligning to TRBD2. This CDR3 region has 17 residues. Germline CDR1 is LNHDA and CDR2 is SQIVND (reference sequence). J lost 5 bases, V lost 0 bases, and 6 bases had no gene match. The CDR3 spells CASSIEGSGRAHNEQFF. The CDR3, as DNA: TGTGCCAGTAGTATAGAAGGTAGCGGGAGGGCCCACAATGAGCAGTTCTTC.

The J gene is TRBJ1-1, the V gene TRBV11-2; 9 positions match TRBD1. The germline V gene has CDR1 SGHAT and CDR2 FQNNGV. V lost 8 bases and J lost 1; bases outside the gene matches: 2. The CDR3 totals 13 residues. CDR3 amino acids: CASGGQGNTEAFF. The CDR3 coding sequence is TGTGCCAGCGGGGGACAGGGGAACACTGAAGCTTTCTTT.